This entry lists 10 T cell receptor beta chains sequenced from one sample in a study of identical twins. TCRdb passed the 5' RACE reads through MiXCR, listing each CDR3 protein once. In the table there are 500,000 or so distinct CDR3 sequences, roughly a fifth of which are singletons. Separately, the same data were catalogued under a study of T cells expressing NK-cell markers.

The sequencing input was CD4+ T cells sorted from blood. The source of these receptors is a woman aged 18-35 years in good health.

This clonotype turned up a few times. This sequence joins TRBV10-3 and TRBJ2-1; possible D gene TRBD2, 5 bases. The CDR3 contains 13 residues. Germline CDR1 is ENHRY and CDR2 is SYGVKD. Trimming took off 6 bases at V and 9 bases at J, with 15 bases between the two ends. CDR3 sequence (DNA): TGTGCCATCAGGGACCTGAGGGCGGGTGAGCAGTTCTTC. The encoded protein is CAIRDLRAGEQFF.

Here the CDR3 reads CASSPGQGGGQETQYF. The CDR3 DNA is TGTGCCAGCAGCCCGGGACAGGGAGGGGGCCAAGAGACCCAGTACTTC. This chain uses TRBV5-5 with TRBJ2-5; 9 bases align to TRBD1. This CDR3 has 16 residues. After removal of 4 bases from V and 1 base from J, the junction contained 8 bases not matched to a gene. Looked up from germline, CDR1 is SGHKS and CDR2 is YYEKEE (reference sequence).

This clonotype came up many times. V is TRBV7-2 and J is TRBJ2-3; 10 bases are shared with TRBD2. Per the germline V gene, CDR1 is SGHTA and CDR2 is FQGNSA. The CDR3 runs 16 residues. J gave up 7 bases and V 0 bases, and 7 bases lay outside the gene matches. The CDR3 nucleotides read TGTGCCAGCAGCTTAGCAGCGGGAGGGTCCGCTCATACGCAGTATTTT. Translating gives CASSLAAGGSAHTQYF.

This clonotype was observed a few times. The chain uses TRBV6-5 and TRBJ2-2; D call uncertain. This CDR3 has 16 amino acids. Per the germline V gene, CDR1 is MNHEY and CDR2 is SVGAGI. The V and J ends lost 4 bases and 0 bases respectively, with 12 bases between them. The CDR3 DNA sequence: TGTGCCAGCAGTTTCCGGCCAGCCTCGAACACCGGGGAGCTGTTTTTT. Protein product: CASSFRPASNTGELFF.

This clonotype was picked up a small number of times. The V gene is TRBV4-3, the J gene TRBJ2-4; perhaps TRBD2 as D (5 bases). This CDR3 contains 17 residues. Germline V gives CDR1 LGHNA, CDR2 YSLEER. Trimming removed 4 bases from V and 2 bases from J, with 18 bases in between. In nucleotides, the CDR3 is TGCGCCAGCAGCCGCTCGCTGATTCGGGATCCCAAAAACATTCAGTACTTC. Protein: CASSRSLIRDPKNIQYF.

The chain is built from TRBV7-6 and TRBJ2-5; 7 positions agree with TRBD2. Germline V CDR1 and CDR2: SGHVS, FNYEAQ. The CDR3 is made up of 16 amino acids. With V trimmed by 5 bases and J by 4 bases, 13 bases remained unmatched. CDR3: CASSVRGRGGRETQYF. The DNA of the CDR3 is TGTGCCAGCAGCGTAAGAGGTCGGGGAGGGCGAGAGACCCAGTACTTC.

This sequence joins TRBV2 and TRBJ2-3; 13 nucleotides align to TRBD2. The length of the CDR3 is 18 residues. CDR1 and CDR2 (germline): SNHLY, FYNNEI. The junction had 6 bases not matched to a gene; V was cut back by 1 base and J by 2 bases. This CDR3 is CASSEGQLAGGPTDTQYF. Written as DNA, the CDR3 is TGTGCCAGCAGTGAAGGGCAACTAGCGGGGGGGCCCACAGATACGCAGTATTTT.

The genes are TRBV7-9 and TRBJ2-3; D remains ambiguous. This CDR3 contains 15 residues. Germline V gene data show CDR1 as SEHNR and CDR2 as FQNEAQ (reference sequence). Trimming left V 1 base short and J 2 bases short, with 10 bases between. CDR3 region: CASSLEGRVTDTQYF. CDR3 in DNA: TGTGCCAGCAGCTTAGAAGGCCGCGTCACAGATACGCAGTATTTT.

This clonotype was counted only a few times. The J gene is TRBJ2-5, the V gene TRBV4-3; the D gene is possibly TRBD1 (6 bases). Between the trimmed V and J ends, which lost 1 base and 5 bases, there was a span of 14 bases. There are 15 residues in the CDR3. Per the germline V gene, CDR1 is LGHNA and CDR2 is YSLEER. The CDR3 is CASSQGPRGRETQYF. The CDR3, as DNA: TGCGCCAGCAGCCAAGGGCCCAGGGGCAGGGAGACCCAGTACTTC.

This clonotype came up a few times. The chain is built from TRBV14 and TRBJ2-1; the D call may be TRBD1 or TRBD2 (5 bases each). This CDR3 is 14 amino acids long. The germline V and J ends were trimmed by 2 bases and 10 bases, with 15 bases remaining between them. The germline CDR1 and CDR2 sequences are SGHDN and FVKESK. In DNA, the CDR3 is TGTGCCAGCAGCCAAAGGGCCCTACGGGGCGAGCAGTTCTTC. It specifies CASSQRALRGEQFF.